The clone carrying this TCR beta chain has only a few counts. Antigen: not known. Germline-derived CDR1 and CDR2 are SGHDT and YYEEEE. This CDR3 has 15 residues. Trimming shortened V by 5 bases and J by 1 base, and 15 bases separated the two germline ends. MiXCR, run by TCRdb on the PCR reads, gives a single entry per CDR3 protein. Seen here are a few hundred thousand distinct CDR3 sequences, around 23% observed once, and the top ten hold 0.76%. The sample is drawn from a study of molecular identifiers for immune sequencing clone quantification. General observations from the study: Over 99% of CMV-specific effector molecules, but under 1% of naive ones, were in clones above 20 copies. Spiked Jurkat TCR RNA equal to one cell could reportedly be picked out among one million naive cells.

The sequenced sample consisted of naive CD8+ T cells from blood, with Jurkat cell RNA spiked in. Sample subset: FACS-sorted CD8+CD4-CCR7+CD45RA+ naive T cells. The TCR originated in a human donor in good health. Some libraries in this study had Jurkat cell RNA spiked in. V gene TRBV5-6 combines with J gene TRBJ1-1; a possible D gene is TRBD1 (5 bases). The CDR3 here is CASRRGGTQNTEAFF. Written as DNA, the CDR3 is TGTGCCAGCAGACGGGGAGGGACGCAGAACACTGAAGCTTTCTTT.